The 30 T cell receptor beta chains below were found in one sample sequenced in a study of T-cell memory formation after mild COVID-19. Each CDR3 protein is one row after TCRdb ran MiXCR on the 5' RACE reads. The sample shows approximately 390,000 distinct CDR3 sequences, 15% to 20% of them seen only once. Sequenced material: PBMCs or a T cell subset sorted from them (not recorded which). Receptors were obtained from a man between 18 and 29 years old who had mild COVID-19 (a few samples of this study predate the infection). Cell type and time point are not known.

This chain connects TRBV20-1 to TRBJ2-7; D is unresolved. With 3 bases removed from V and 5 bases from J, the gap between germline ends came to 8 bases. CDR1 is DFQATT and CDR2 is SNEGSKA in the germline V gene (reference sequence). The CDR3 extends over 11 amino acids. The CDR3 sequence is CSARGSDEQYF. The CDR3 nucleotides are TGCAGTGCTAGGGGATCGGACGAGCAGTACTTC.

This clonotype has a handful of counts. This rearrangement joins TRBV10-3 to TRBJ1-6; 8 bases map to TRBD1. V dropped 6 bases and J dropped 8; count of bases not matched to a gene: 6. CDR1 and CDR2 (germline): ENHRY, SYGVKD. This CDR3 is built from 14 residues. The CDR3 sequence is CAISKTGEDSPLHF. The CDR3 DNA is TGTGCCATCAGCAAGACAGGGGAGGATTCACCCCTCCACTTT.

This clonotype was seen a few times. The CDR3 bases are TGTGCCAGCAGTTATGGCAAACGTCAGCGGGAGACCCAGTACTTC. It codes for CASSYGKRQRETQYF. The chain uses TRBV6-6 and TRBJ2-5; perhaps TRBD2 as D (5 bases). The V gene's germline CDR1 is MNHNY and CDR2 SVGAGI (reference sequence). There are 15 residues in the CDR3. Trimming removed 3 bases at V and 5 bases at J, with 16 bases between.

The CDR3 DNA reads TGTGCTAGTGCCACCGAACAAAATTCACCCCTCCACTTT. This translates into CASATEQNSPLHF. The rearrangement links TRBV12-5 to TRBJ1-6; D is uncertain. Trimming shortened V by 7 bases and J by 7 bases, and 11 bases separated the two germline ends. CDR3 length equals 13 residues. Germline CDR1 is LGHNT and CDR2 is FRNRAP. Drawing the rest from reference TRBV12-5 and TRBJ1-6, the complete variable domain is DARVTQTPRHKVTEMGQEVTMRCQPILGHNTVFWYRQTMMQGLELLAYFRNRAPLDDSGMPKDRFSAEMPDATLATLKIQPSEPRDSAVYFCASATEQNSPLHFGNGTRLTVT.

V usage is TRBV12-3 or TRBV12-4 and J usage is TRBJ1-2; D not certain. Trimming took 5 bases from V and 4 from J, leaving 14 bases between them. This CDR3 has 14 amino acids. The CDR3, as DNA: TGTGCCAGCAGTCCCCTGGTAAGTTCCTATGGCTACACCTTC. Protein product: CASSPLVSSYGYTF.

V is TRBV6-5 and J is TRBJ1-2, with D tentatively TRBD1 (5 bases). Trimming left V 5 bases short and J 8 bases short, with 12 bases between. The length of the CDR3 is 12 residues. CDR1 MNHEY and CDR2 SVGAGI come from the germline V gene. The CDR3 is CASSAQGVGYTF. For the CDR3, the DNA is TGTGCCAGCAGTGCCCAGGGTGTAGGCTACACCTTC.

There are a few counts of this clonotype. The J gene is TRBJ2-2, the V gene TRBV5-1; no definite D call. Trimming removed 4 bases at V and 0 bases at J, with 13 bases between. CDR1 and CDR2 (germline): SGHRS, YFSETQ. CDR3 length: 16 amino acids. This CDR3 reads CASSNTAIANTGELFF. In nucleotides, the CDR3 is TGCGCCAGCAGCAATACAGCCATCGCGAACACCGGGGAGCTGTTTTTT.

The V and J genes are TRBV30 and TRBJ2-7; no firm D call. From germline, CDR1 is GTSNPN and CDR2 SVGIG (reference sequence). The CDR3 is made up of 12 amino acids. V was clipped by 3 bases and J by 3 bases, with 9 bases between them. CDR3 bases: TGTGCCTGGAGGGACCGCCACTACGAGCAGTACTTC. It is translated as CAWRDRHYEQYF.

This clonotype was recorded at least ten times. The V and J genes are TRBV5-1 and TRBJ2-7, with D unclear. The length of the CDR3 is 14 residues. Germline V CDR1 and CDR2: SGHRS, YFSETQ. Deletions cut 0 bases from V and 3 bases from J, with 10 bases between. The CDR3: CASSLVSPHYEQYF. The CDR3 nucleotides read TGCGCCAGCAGCTTGGTGTCGCCCCACTACGAGCAGTACTTC.

V is TRBV7-6 and J is TRBJ2-3; 8 bases are a match to TRBD1. After removal of 5 bases from V and 3 bases from J, the junction contained 7 bases not matched to a gene. Germline lookup yields CDR1 SGHVS and CDR2 FNYEAQ. The CDR3 spans 15 residues. The CDR3: CASSAPTGGTDTQYF. CDR3 bases: TGTGCCAGCAGCGCCCCCACAGGGGGAACAGATACGCAGTATTTT.

The chain joins TRBV7-6 to TRBJ1-2; D uncertain. The germline V gene has CDR1 SGHVS and CDR2 FNYEAQ. This CDR3 has 14 amino acids. V lost 1 base to trimming and J lost 4 bases, with 10 bases between them. CDR3 coding DNA: TGTGCCAGCAGCTTAGGGTCTGGCGGCTATGGCTACACCTTC. Encoded protein: CASSLGSGGYGYTF.

The table lists this clonotype with a few counts. The chain is built from TRBV11-2 and TRBJ2-1; unclear D gene. V was clipped by 0 bases and J by 6 bases, with 12 bases between them. Per germline, CDR1 SGHAT and CDR2 FQNNGV. CDR3 size: 15 residues. This chain's CDR3 is CASSLDSLATNEQFF. The CDR3 DNA reads as TGTGCCAGCAGCTTAGATTCGCTCGCCACCAATGAGCAGTTCTTC.

The rearrangement joins TRBV20-1 to TRBJ2-3, with D perhaps TRBD2 (5 bases). Germline V CDR1 and CDR2: DFQATT, SNEGSKA (reference sequence). This CDR3 is built from 13 residues. Trimming pared 8 bases from V and 0 bases from J, leaving 12 bases between. The CDR3 nucleotides are TGCAGTCCGGACTGGACCAGCACAGATACGCAGTATTTT. It specifies CSPDWTSTDTQYF.

This clonotype has just one count. The chain recombines TRBV9 with TRBJ2-5, with D unresolved. The CDR3 runs 14 residues. Between the trimmed V and J ends, which lost 3 bases and 7 bases, there was a span of 16 bases. Germline values: CDR1 SGDLS, CDR2 YYNGEE. CDR3 in DNA: TGTGCCAGCAGCGGTGACTCGACGGTGGGGACCCAGTACTTC. This encodes CASSGDSTVGTQYF.

This clonotype was counted a few times. This rearrangement joins TRBV6-5 to TRBJ2-1; D unresolved. The CDR3 loop spans 13 amino acids. V gave up 2 bases and J gave up 4 bases, with 6 bases separating them. CDR1 and CDR2 (germline): MNHEY, SVGAGI. The CDR3 loop is CASSYERYNEQFF. CDR3 coding DNA: TGTGCCAGCAGTTACGAAAGGTACAATGAGCAGTTCTTC.

The chain joins TRBV28 to TRBJ1-2, with 7 bases aligning to TRBD1. The CDR3 covers 16 residues. Germline V gene data show CDR1 as MDHEN and CDR2 as SYDVKM. J was trimmed by 4 bases and V by 5 bases; bases with no gene match: 13. CDR3 residues: CASSGTAVTLLYGYTF. CDR3 nucleotides: TGTGCCAGCAGTGGGACAGCAGTCACCTTGCTCTATGGCTACACCTTC.

V is TRBV6-2 or TRBV6-3 and J is TRBJ2-7, with D perhaps assigned TRBD1 or TRBD2 (5 bases each). V gave up 2 bases and J gave up 7 bases, with 15 bases separating them. Per the germline V gene, CDR1 is MNHEY and CDR2 is SVGEGT. This CDR3 spans 14 amino acids. CDR3 nucleotide sequence: TGTGCCAGCAGTTACACAACCGGGGCTCAAGAGCAGTACTTC. Encoded protein: CASSYTTGAQEQYF.

This chain joins TRBV5-1 and TRBJ1-2, with a weak D call TRBD1 (6 bases). Deletions cut 3 bases from V and 4 bases from J, with 10 bases between. The CDR3 covers 13 residues. Looked up from germline, CDR1 is SGHRS and CDR2 is YFSETQ. The CDR3 nucleotides read TGCGCCAGCAGCTGGGGGGACACCTATGGCTACACCTTC. It yields the protein CASSWGDTYGYTF. The full variable domain, in which reference TRBV5-1 and TRBJ1-2 provide the parts outside the CDR3, is KAGVTQTPRYLIKTRGQQVTLSCSPISGHRSVSWYQQTPGQGLQFLFEYFSETQRNKGNFPGRFSGRQFSNSRSEMNVSTLELGDSALYLCASSWGDTYGYTFGSGTRLTVV.

The V call is TRBV20-1, the J call TRBJ2-3; possibly TRBD1 for D (5 bases). V was shortened by 3 bases and J by 0 bases, with 7 bases between the two germline ends. CDR3 length equals 13 residues. The germline CDR1 and CDR2 sequences are DFQATT and SNEGSKA (reference sequence). Written as DNA, the CDR3 is TGCAGTGCTAGTCAGGGAAGCACAGATACGCAGTATTTT. Translating gives CSASQGSTDTQYF.

The rearrangement joins TRBV4-2 to TRBJ2-3; D might be TRBD2 (6 bases). V was pared by 0 bases and J by 5 bases, with 12 bases between. The CDR3 loop spans 15 amino acids. Germline assignment: CDR1 LGHNA and CDR2 YNFKEQ. DNA of the CDR3: TGTGCCAGCAGCCAAGACGGGGGTTCCGAAGATACGCAGTATTTT. As protein: CASSQDGGSEDTQYF.

This clonotype was counted only a few times. The chain links TRBV4-2 to TRBJ2-1, with a possible D match to TRBD1 (6 bases). This CDR3 has 13 residues. The V end lost 1 base, the J end lost 5 bases, and 6 bases lay between the germline ends. Germline V gene sequence: CDR1 LGHNA, CDR2 YNFKEQ. The CDR3 loop reads CASSQGGHNEQFF. The CDR3 DNA follows: TGTGCCAGCAGCCAAGGGGGGCACAATGAGCAGTTCTTC.

This clonotype was seen ten or more times. The chain couples TRBV6-2 or TRBV6-3 to TRBJ2-7; tentatively, D is TRBD2 (6 bases). The CDR3 runs 13 residues. Trimming took 4 bases from V and 6 from J, leaving 13 bases between them. CDR1 is MNHEY, CDR2 SVGEGT, per germline. In DNA form, the CDR3 reads TGTGCCAGCAGTTGGGGACTGAGACGCGAGCAGTACTTC. Translation gives CASSWGLRREQYF.

The CDR3: CASSLDRQEETQYF. CDR3 nucleotides: TGTGCCAGCAGCTTGGACCGACAGGAAGAGACCCAGTACTTC. V gene TRBV5-6 combines with J gene TRBJ2-5, with D perhaps TRBD1 (6 bases). V was pared by 0 bases and J by 3 bases, with 9 bases between. The CDR3 covers 14 residues. Per germline, CDR1 SGHDT and CDR2 YYEEEE.

The chain employs TRBV7-3 and TRBJ2-3; D unresolved. Germline V CDR1 and CDR2: SGHTA, FQGTGA. V lost 5 bases and J 0 bases, leaving 12 bases between the germline ends. The CDR3 covers 15 residues. CDR3 sequence (DNA): TGTGCCAGCAGCCTCGACCCGGCTAGCACAGATACGCAGTATTTT. Its protein product is CASSLDPASTDTQYF.

This clonotype has only a few counts. The V and J genes are TRBV6-6 and TRBJ2-1; the D gene is possibly TRBD2 (7 bases). The CDR3 spans 13 residues. CDR1 and CDR2 (germline): MNHNY, SVGAGI (reference sequence). V was cut by 7 bases and J by 8 bases, with 15 bases left in between. CDR3 DNA: TGTGCCAGCACCTGGGGGGGGGCCGATGAGCAGTTCTTC. This codes for CASTWGGADEQFF.

The chain employs TRBV24-1 and TRBJ2-1; tentatively, D is TRBD2 (6 bases). This CDR3 comprises 14 residues. Germline CDR1 KGHDR, CDR2 SFDVKD. V dropped 1 base and J dropped 4 bases, with 7 bases sitting between them. CDR3 loop: CATSDFSGYNEQFF. CDR3 coding DNA: TGTGCCACCAGTGATTTCAGCGGGTACAATGAGCAGTTCTTC.

The chain is built from TRBV11-3 and TRBJ2-1; D remains unclear. Germline V lookup: CDR1 SGHNT, CDR2 YENEEA. The CDR3 totals 15 residues. V gave up 8 bases and J gave up 6 bases, with 20 bases separating them. The CDR3 reads CASALGSEIGNEQFF. The CDR3 region has the DNA TGTGCCAGCGCCCTCGGCTCAGAAATCGGCAATGAGCAGTTCTTC.

The rearrangement links TRBV4-1 to TRBJ1-5, with D unresolved. V gave up 1 base and J gave up 5 bases, with 9 bases separating them. CDR3 length equals 14 residues. Germline CDR1 MGHRA, CDR2 YSYEKL. The DNA of the CDR3 is TGCGCCAGCAGCCAAGGGGTAACCGATCAGCCCCAGCATTTT. Translating it yields CASSQGVTDQPQHF.

This sequence joins TRBV4-1 and TRBJ1-6, with D possibly matching TRBD1 (5 bases). CDR3 length: 14 amino acids. Germline CDR1 is MGHRA and CDR2 is YSYEKL. V was trimmed by 0 bases and J by 9 bases, leaving 9 bases between them. CDR3 loop: CASSQEGRGSPLHF. CDR3 nucleotide sequence: TGCGCCAGCAGCCAAGAGGGGCGGGGTTCACCCCTCCACTTT.

The V and J genes are TRBV4-3 and TRBJ1-5; D perhaps matches TRBD1 (5 bases). The V gene lost 4 bases and the J gene lost 5 bases, with 15 bases spanning the gap. The CDR3 is 15 residues long. CDR1 is LGHNA and CDR2 is YSLEER in the germline V gene. CDR3 protein: CASSPSRDWHQPQHF. CDR3 nucleotide sequence: TGCGCCAGCAGCCCCTCCCGGGACTGGCATCAGCCCCAGCATTTT.